These 27 T cell receptor beta chains were all obtained from the same sample, sequenced in a study of T cells in Graves' hyperthyroidism and ophthalmopathy. Amplification of TCR beta CDR3 regions used RNA as the template. HTBI primers were used for first-round RT-PCR of the TCR CDR3. MiXCR was run by TCRdb on the multiplex PCR reads, yielding one entry per CDR3 protein. The sample comprises approximately 700,000 distinct CDR3 sequences, about 45% of which are singletons, and approximately 7.2% rests with the top ten. Sequencing input: peripheral blood or thyroid tissue (not recorded which). The receptors shown here come from an adult man with Graves' disease, either hyperthyroidism or ophthalmopathy (not recorded which).

The J gene is TRBJ2-5, the V gene TRBV7-8; 7 bases are a match to TRBD1. Germline V gene lookup returns CDR1 SGHVS and CDR2 FQNEAQ. This CDR3 is 16 amino acids long. The V gene end was trimmed by 6 bases and the J gene end by 2 bases; junction bases not matched to a gene: 12. The CDR3 coding sequence is TGTGCCAGCAGTCCCCCGCCGGGACAGTCACAAGAGACCCAGTACTTC. Translated: CASSPPPGQSQETQYF. The complete variable domain, with remaining parts taken from reference TRBV7-8 and TRBJ2-5, reads GAGVSQSPRYKVAKRGQDVALRCDPISGHVSLFWYQQALGQGPEFLTYFQNEAQLDKSGLPSDRFFAERPEGSVSTLKIQRTQQEDSAVYLCASSPPPGQSQETQYFGPGTRLLVL.

This clonotype was seen many times. This chain connects TRBV25-1 to TRBJ2-7; D call uncertain. Germline V gives CDR1 MGHDK, CDR2 SYGVNS. The V end lost 2 bases, the J end lost 0 bases, and 8 bases lay between the germline ends. CDR3 length equals 14 residues. CDR3 sequence reads: CASSEDASSYEQYF. Here the CDR3 DNA reads TGTGCCAGCAGTGAAGACGCGAGCTCCTACGAGCAGTACTTC.

This chain uses TRBV10-3 with TRBJ1-1; D remains ambiguous. Trimming took 10 bases from V and 3 from J, leaving 15 bases between them. This CDR3 has 13 amino acids. From germline, CDR1 is ENHRY and CDR2 SYGVKD. The CDR3 nucleotides read TGTGCCACCGAACTCGACACTCACACTGAAGCTTTCTTT. Amino acid sequence: CATELDTHTEAFF.

For this clonotype: Being one base from a much bigger clone, this may be a read error. This CDR3 is missing its conserved last phenylalanine or tryptophan, likely due to a read error. V and J are TRBV29-1 and TRBJ2-5; D unclear. Trimming removed 4 bases from V and 5 bases from J, with 11 bases in between. The CDR3 is 12 amino acids. Germline V gene lookup returns CDR1 SQVTM and CDR2 ANQGSEA. In DNA, the CDR3 is TGCAGCGTTGGAGGTTATGGGGAGACCCAGTACCTC. Protein: CSVGGYGETQYL.

This clonotype was found many times. V is TRBV6-6 and J is TRBJ1-1, with 7 bases aligning to TRBD1. Germline loops: CDR1 MNHNY, CDR2 SVGAGI (reference sequence). Unmatched junction bases numbered 4, after V lost 4 bases and J lost 5 bases. This CDR3 region has 13 residues. CDR3 sequence reads: CASSLNRGTEAFF. The CDR3 coding sequence is TGTGCCAGCAGTTTAAACAGGGGAACTGAAGCTTTCTTT.

About this clonotype: A single base separates this from a much larger clone, so it may be a read error. The rearrangement uses TRBV7-9 and TRBJ1-6; D possibly corresponds to TRBD1 (5 bases). CDR1 and CDR2 from the germline V gene are SEHNR and FQNEAQ (reference sequence). The CDR3 is 14 residues long. With 2 bases removed from V and 11 bases from J, the gap between germline ends came to 13 bases. CDR3 sequence (DNA): TGTGCCAGCAGCTTAACTGGGGGTAGGCCACCCCTCCACTTT. Translating gives CASSLTGGRPPLHF.

This chain links TRBV12-3 or TRBV12-4 with TRBJ1-4, with 12 bases matching TRBD1. Trimming cost V 6 bases and J 8 bases; bases outside gene matches: 7. This CDR3 region has 15 residues. The CDR3 reads CASSGTGGVREKLFF. The CDR3 nucleotides are TGTGCCAGCAGCGGGACAGGGGGCGTAAGAGAAAAACTGTTTTTT.

This clonotype appeared once. The chain uses TRBV4-1 and TRBJ1-1, with 8 bases identical to TRBD1. CDR1 is MGHRA, CDR2 YSYEKL, per germline. This CDR3 region has 15 residues. The V and J ends lost 1 base and 14 bases, in that order; junction bases with no gene match: 15. The CDR3 reads CASSQGQGTDTGAFF. CDR3 nucleotides: TGCGCCAGCAGCCAAGGACAGGGGACGGACACTGGAGCCTTCTTT.

This sequence joins TRBV7-4 and TRBJ1-6; 8 bases match TRBD1. The CDR3 has 21 residues. CDR1 SGHVT and CDR2 SQSDAQ come from the germline V gene. The V segment lost 4 bases and the J segment 4 bases; nucleotides outside the gene matches: 21. CDR3 in amino acids: CASSSHDLQGGFNRYNSPLHF. CDR3 DNA: TGTGCCAGCAGCTCGCACGACCTACAGGGGGGTTTCAATCGTTATAATTCACCCCTCCACTTT.

This clonotype was recorded once. Since the CDR3 does not end with the conserved phenylalanine or tryptophan, this likely comes from a read error. The chain combines TRBV7-9 with TRBJ2-7; D is possibly TRBD2 (5 bases). Per germline, CDR1 SEHNR and CDR2 FQNEAQ (reference sequence). With 6 bases removed from V and 4 bases from J, the gap between germline ends came to 31 bases. The CDR3 is made up of 19 amino acids. As DNA, the CDR3 is TGTGCCAGCAGATGGTCGGCAGAAACTATAGCGAGACCCGGGTACGAGCAGTACTTA. Translating gives CASRWSAETIARPGYEQYL.

This clonotype was picked up many times. V is TRBV11-3 and J is TRBJ1-2; tentative D call: TRBD1 (5 bases). CDR3 size: 12 residues. With 3 bases removed from V and 8 bases from J, the gap between germline ends came to 10 bases. Germline V lookup: CDR1 SGHNT, CDR2 YENEEA. In DNA, the CDR3 is TGTGCCAGCAGCTTTCAGGGAGCGGGCTACACCTTC. The encoded protein is CASSFQGAGYTF.

The V and J genes are TRBV7-6 and TRBJ1-4, with 8 nucleotides matching TRBD1. Germline trimming cut 3 bases from V and 8 bases from J; bases unmatched to any gene: 5. Germline V CDR1 and CDR2: SGHVS, FNYEAQ. CDR3 length: 14 amino acids. The CDR3 spells CASSFGQGAEKLFF. The CDR3 nucleotides are TGTGCCAGCAGCTTCGGGCAGGGGGCCGAAAAACTGTTTTTT.

This rearrangement joins TRBV7-9 to TRBJ2-5; the D gene is possibly TRBD1 (6 bases). Germline CDR1 SEHNR, CDR2 FQNEAQ (reference sequence). This CDR3 is built from 15 residues. V lost 5 bases and J lost 2, with 15 bases in between. The CDR3 sequence: CASSPTLDRQETQYF. CDR3 sequence (DNA): TGTGCCAGCAGCCCAACCCTGGACAGACAAGAGACCCAGTACTTC.

The chain is built from TRBV7-9 and TRBJ2-7, with TRBD1 matching 7 bases. The germline V gene has CDR1 SEHNR and CDR2 FQNEAQ (reference sequence). There are 15 residues in the CDR3. V dropped 5 bases and J dropped 4; count of bases not matched to a gene: 11. The CDR3 DNA follows: TGTGCCAGCAGCCGACCAGGGGGTTCTAGGTACGAGCAGTACTTC. It codes for CASSRPGGSRYEQYF. The full variable domain, in which reference TRBV7-9 and TRBJ2-7 provide the parts outside the CDR3, is DTGVSQNPRHKITKRGQNVTFRCDPISEHNRLYWYRQTLGQGPEFLTYFQNEAQLEKSRLLSDRFSAERPKGSFSTLEIQRTEQGDSAMYLCASSRPGGSRYEQYFGPGTRLTVT.

The chain joins TRBV7-6 to TRBJ2-7, with 9 positions matching TRBD2. The CDR3 covers 16 residues. Germline loops: CDR1 SGHVS, CDR2 FNYEAQ. Trimming removed 3 bases from V and 3 bases from J; junction bases left unmatched: 9. DNA of the CDR3: TGTGCCAGCAGCTTGGCGGGAGGGGACCCGATCTACGAGCAGTACTTC. It encodes CASSLAGGDPIYEQYF.

Of note for this clonotype: The conserved final phenylalanine or tryptophan is absent from the CDR3, which likely points to a read error. The chain has TRBV24-1 and TRBJ1-5, with D uncertain. This CDR3 has 14 amino acids. The V gene lost 9 bases and the J gene lost 1 base, with 12 bases spanning the gap. The germline CDR1 and CDR2 sequences are KGHDR and SFDVKD. The CDR3 spells CATLKGNSNQPQHL. CDR3 in DNA: TGTGCCACCCTAAAAGGGAACAGCAATCAGCCCCAGCATCTT.

This clonotype was detected only once. DNA of the CDR3: TGTGCCAGCAGTGAACGTTGGGGAGGCAACACAGATACGCAGTATTTT. The encoded protein is CASSERWGGNTDTQYF. The chain joins TRBV12-3 or TRBV12-4 to TRBJ2-3; D may be TRBD2 (6 bases). CDR3 length: 16 residues. Trimming shortened V by 5 bases and J by 2 bases, and 17 bases separated the two germline ends.

V is TRBV5-1 and J is TRBJ2-5, with 7 nucleotides matching TRBD1. The ends lost 3 bases at V and 4 bases at J; junction bases unmatched: 9. The CDR3 length is 15 residues. Germline values: CDR1 SGHRS, CDR2 YFSETQ. The CDR3 loop reads CASSYQTGKGETQYF. CDR3 coding DNA: TGCGCCAGCAGCTATCAGACAGGGAAGGGAGAGACCCAGTACTTC.

The chain employs TRBV20-1 and TRBJ1-2, with 9 bases lining up with TRBD1. This CDR3 is built from 14 residues. CDR1 is DFQATT and CDR2 is SNEGSKA in the germline V gene (reference sequence). Losses at the gene ends were 2 bases for V and 2 bases for J; bases not matched to a gene: 3. CDR3 protein: CSARRTGANYGYTF. The CDR3 region has the DNA TGCAGTGCTAGACGGACAGGGGCCAACTATGGCTACACCTTC.

As regards this clonotype: With a much larger clone just one base away, this may be a read error. The rearrangement uses TRBV29-1 and TRBJ1-1; D uncertain. The CDR3 is made up of 14 amino acids. The germline V and J ends were trimmed by 4 bases and 5 bases, with 17 bases remaining between them. Germline-derived CDR1 and CDR2 are SQVTM and ANQGSEA. This chain's CDR3 is CSVVWAIASTEAFF. For the CDR3, the DNA is TGCAGCGTTGTTTGGGCGATCGCCTCAACTGAAGCTTTCTTT. The entire variable domain, with the rest obtained from reference TRBV29-1 and TRBJ1-1, is as follows: SAVISQKPSRDICQRGTSLTIQCQVDSQVTMMFWYRQQPGQSLTLIATANQGSEATYESGFVIDKFPISRPNLTFSTLTVSNMSPEDSSIYLCSVVWAIASTEAFFGQGTRLTVV.

This clonotype was seen ten or more times. The V call is TRBV9, the J call TRBJ1-2; D is unclear. The CDR3 loop spans 15 amino acids. Germline V CDR1 and CDR2: SGDLS, YYNGEE. V was pared by 0 bases and J by 4 bases, with 13 bases between. The CDR3 DNA reads TGTGCCAGCAGCGTAGCCCCTGCAGGAGGCTATGGCTACACCTTC. This encodes CASSVAPAGGYGYTF.

This clonotype was detected ten times or more. V usage is TRBV29-1 and J usage is TRBJ1-1; D is unclear. The CDR3 extends over 11 amino acids. The germline V and J ends were trimmed by 3 bases and 3 bases, with 5 bases remaining between them. CDR1 is SQVTM and CDR2 is ANQGSEA in the germline V gene. CDR3 amino acids: CSVDRDTEAFF. The CDR3 region has the DNA TGCAGCGTTGATCGGGACACTGAAGCTTTCTTT.

This clonotype appeared once. The CDR3 carries no conserved terminal phenylalanine or tryptophan, so it likely arises from a read error. The chain uses TRBV7-2 and TRBJ1-2; 10 bases map to TRBD1. The CDR3 has 14 residues. Per the germline V gene, CDR1 is SGHTA and CDR2 is FQGNSA. Trimming removed 3 bases from V and 8 bases from J; junction bases left unmatched: 6. The CDR3 loop reads CASSFGDRGRGYTL. CDR3 in DNA: TGTGCCAGCAGCTTTGGGGACAGGGGTCGGGGCTACACCCTC.

V usage is TRBV20-1 and J usage is TRBJ1-2, with a possible D match to TRBD1 (6 bases). CDR1 and CDR2 from the germline V gene are DFQATT and SNEGSKA (reference sequence). This CDR3 contains 14 residues. The V and J ends lost 2 bases and 6 bases respectively, with 16 bases between them. In DNA form, the CDR3 reads TGCAGTGCTAGATACAGGGTAGCGTCTGATGGCTACACCTTC. Protein: CSARYRVASDGYTF.

This clonotype appeared many times. The chain employs TRBV20-1 and TRBJ2-5, with a possible D match to TRBD2 (6 bases). The length of the CDR3 is 14 residues. V lost 1 base to trimming and J lost 3 bases, with 12 bases between them. CDR1 DFQATT and CDR2 SNEGSKA come from the germline V gene (reference sequence). This chain's CDR3 is CSARAGTGEETQYF. The CDR3 DNA reads as TGCAGTGCTAGAGCCGGGACGGGGGAAGAGACCCAGTACTTC.

The rearrangement uses TRBV6-1 and TRBJ2-7; D uncertain. CDR3 length: 14 amino acids. Germline V gene lookup returns CDR1 MNHNS and CDR2 SASEGT. Trimming pared 6 bases from V and 9 bases from J, leaving 21 bases between. For the CDR3, the DNA is TGTGCCAGCAGCGAGAGCAGACTTCCCCACGGGCAGTACTTC. Encoded protein: CASSESRLPHGQYF.

V gene TRBV24-1 combines with J gene TRBJ2-7; D tentatively reads TRBD1 or TRBD2 (5 bases each). Germline-derived CDR1 and CDR2 are KGHDR and SFDVKD. The CDR3 runs 12 residues. Deletions cut 4 bases from V and 6 bases from J, with 9 bases between. The CDR3 sequence: CATSDGTREQYF. The DNA for the CDR3 is TGTGCCACCAGTGACGGGACGCGCGAGCAGTACTTC.